This T cell receptor beta chain derives from a study of Graves' ophthalmopathy and Graves' hyperthyroidism. General study results and limits: Progression of ophthalmopathy was predicted by the model with more than 70% sensitivity and roughly 73% specificity. Cross-validated, the 13-signature model showed 87.88%/81.08% sensitivity/specificity, and 80%/75% in the test set.

Newly diagnosed, the hyperthyroidism patients had under 2 months' duration and were aged 18 to 65. Researchers took RNA transcripts and amplified TCR beta CDR3 regions from them. A first-round RT-PCR used HTBI primers, followed by a second-round multiplex PCR. In TCRdb, the multiplex PCR reads were re-called with MiXCR into one record per CDR3 protein. The sample consists of about 370,000 distinct CDR3 sequences, approximately 17% of them appearing once. Germline CDR1 is KGHDR and CDR2 is SFDVKD. V dropped 0 bases and J dropped 11 bases, with 4 bases sitting between them. The CDR3 extends over 11 amino acids. A few counts support this clonotype. Its antigen remains unknown.

The source is an adult woman with stable Graves' hyperthyroidism. Specimen: peripheral blood. The V gene is TRBV24-1, the J gene TRBJ2-4; D is unresolved. The CDR3 bases are TGTGCCACCAGTGATTTGGGCGTTCAGTACTTC. Amino acids: CATSDLGVQYF.